This T cell receptor (beta chain) was sequenced for a study of cytomegalovirus exposure and HLA in healthy donors. Study information: The approximately 130 validation repertoires and the 666 first-cohort repertoires shared a platform, a later analysis reported. General observations from the study: According to the study, approximately 150 TCR beta chains were cytomegalovirus-associated. Among TCR sequences, most were rare, though some public TCRs appeared in many donors.

About this clone: Antigen specificity is unknown.

The assay was immunoSEQ multiplex PCR, and TCRdb's table has in-frame clones only and misses some. Seen here are approximately 64,000 clones, more than 85% observed once, and the top ten hold around 1.8%. An approximately 130-subject validation cohort, separate from the approximately 690-subject first cohort, supplied the donors. This CDR3 region has 12 residues. V lost 0 bases and J lost 3, with 3 bases in between. Germline V gives CDR1 MGHRA, CDR2 YSYEKL. The chain joins TRBV4-1 to TRBJ2-7; D is unclear. The receptor's source is a woman younger than 35 in good health and CMV-seronegative. The sequencing input was PBMCs. For the CDR3, the DNA is TGCGCCAGCAGCCAAGACTTCTACGAGCAGTACTTC. The encoded protein is CASSQDFYEQYF.